A single sample is the source of the 12 T cell receptor beta chains below, sequenced in a study of blood T cell repertoires in COVID-19. Libraries were prepared by immunoSEQ multiplex PCR; TCRdb keeps only in-frame clonotypes and omits some of them. The table lists about 430,000 clones, more than 70% of them singletons. Sequenced material: PBMCs or T cells enriched from blood (not recorded which). These receptors all come from a woman aged 18-29 years who had been exposed to COVID-19.

The chain recombines TRBV18 with TRBJ1-1; the match to TRBD1 covers 8 bases. CDR3 size: 15 residues. Germline assignment: CDR1 KGHSH and CDR2 LQKENI. With V trimmed by 1 base and J by 7 bases, 8 bases remained unmatched. This CDR3 is CASSPRAGGLLEAFF. CDR3 DNA: TGTGCCAGCTCACCACGGGCAGGGGGCCTACTTGAAGCTTTCTTT.

The chain uses TRBV10-3 and TRBJ2-3; unclear D gene. Trimming left V 0 bases short and J 7 bases short, with 11 bases between. CDR1 and CDR2 (germline): ENHRY, SYGVKD. CDR3 length equals 14 residues. Here the CDR3 reads CAISESMGPNTQYF. CDR3 in DNA: TGTGCCATCAGTGAGTCTATGGGCCCGAATACGCAGTATTTT.

The chain employs TRBV5-4 and TRBJ1-2, with TRBD1 matching 7 bases. CDR1 is SGHNT and CDR2 is YYREEE in the germline V gene (reference sequence). Trimming at V came to 4 bases and at J to 0 bases, leaving 6 bases not matched to a gene. This CDR3 is 15 amino acids long. The CDR3 nucleotides read TGTGCCAGCAGCCTGGGGCAGGGGGCTAACTATGGCTACACCTTC. Translated: CASSLGQGANYGYTF.

This clone occurred many times. The chain has TRBV7-8 and TRBJ2-5, with TRBD1 identical over 7 bases. Germline loops: CDR1 SGHVS, CDR2 FQNEAQ. V lost 7 bases to trimming and J lost 1 base; unmatched junction nucleotides: 9. There are 15 residues in the CDR3. CDR3 amino acids: CASNPGQTSQETQYF. The CDR3 DNA follows: TGTGCCAGCAACCCGGGACAGACATCCCAAGAGACCCAGTACTTC.

The chain has TRBV6-5 and TRBJ1-4; no reliable D call. The CDR3 consists of 13 residues. Germline V gene data show CDR1 as MNHEY and CDR2 as SVGAGI. V lost 2 bases to trimming and J lost 6 bases, with 7 bases between them. In nucleotides, the CDR3 is TGTGCCAGCAGTTACGTACAGCATGAAAAACTGTTTTTT. This codes for CASSYVQHEKLFF.

The table lists this clone with a count of one. The rearrangement links TRBV6-5 to TRBJ2-1; a weak D match, TRBD2 (6 bases). Per the germline V gene, CDR1 is MNHEY and CDR2 is SVGAGI. Trimming cost V 11 bases and J 6 bases, with 17 bases left between them. The CDR3 is 13 amino acids. CDR3 sequence reads: CASREYPPNEQFF. The CDR3, as DNA: TGTGCCTCCCGGGAGTACCCCCCCAATGAGCAGTTCTTC.

This rearrangement joins TRBV3-1 (or the pseudogene TRBV3-2) to TRBJ2-1, with D possibly TRBD2 on 5 matching bases. This CDR3 comprises 13 residues. V gave up 0 bases and J gave up 10 bases, with 10 bases separating them. Germline V lookup: CDR1 LGHDT, CDR2 YNNKEL (reference sequence). The CDR3 loop is CASSQESGWEQFF. DNA of the CDR3: TGTGCCAGCAGCCAAGAGTCGGGATGGGAGCAGTTCTTC.

The V and J genes are TRBV28 and TRBJ2-1; possibly TRBD2 for D (6 bases). CDR3 length equals 15 residues. Trimming stripped 7 bases from V and 0 bases from J, with 13 bases between. Germline values: CDR1 MDHEN, CDR2 SYDVKM. CDR3 nucleotide sequence: TGTGCCAGCACCCCTCCGGGGGACTCCTACAATGAGCAGTTCTTC. Encoded protein: CASTPPGDSYNEQFF.

This chain uses TRBV19 with TRBJ1-1; D may be TRBD1 (5 bases). This CDR3 has 14 residues. V was clipped by 9 bases and J by 2 bases, with 16 bases between them. Germline V gene data show CDR1 as LNHDA and CDR2 as SQIVND (reference sequence). The CDR3 spells CASNRGDLNTEAFF. As DNA, the CDR3 is TGTGCCAGCAACCGGGGGGATCTAAACACTGAAGCTTTCTTT. Variable domain in full (rest from reference TRBV19 and TRBJ1-1): DGGITQSPKYLFRKEGQNVTLSCEQNLNHDAMYWYRQDPGQGLRLIYYSQIVNDFQKGDIAEGYSVSREKKESFPLTVTSAQKNPTAFYLCASNRGDLNTEAFFGQGTRLTVV.

The chain carries TRBV7-9 and TRBJ1-2; D unclear. V was pared by 10 bases and J by 7 bases, with 13 bases between. Germline V gene lookup returns CDR1 SEHNR and CDR2 FQNEAQ (reference sequence). The CDR3 is 11 residues long. The CDR3 reads CANTVLGGYTF. As DNA, the CDR3 is TGTGCCAACACCGTCCTAGGTGGCTACACCTTC.

The chain links TRBV4-3 to TRBJ1-2, with 11 bases lining up with TRBD1. V lost 0 bases and J lost 8; bases outside the gene matches: 14. CDR3 length equals 18 residues. The germline V gene has CDR1 LGHNA and CDR2 YSLEER. The CDR3 nucleotides are TGCGCCAGCAGCCAAGATCTAGGAAGGACAGGGGGCGAAAGAGGCTACACCTTC. Translating gives CASSQDLGRTGGERGYTF.

This rearrangement joins TRBV4-1 to TRBJ1-2; no clear D. The germline V gene encodes CDR1 MGHRA and CDR2 YSYEKL. V was cut by 0 bases and J by 2 bases, with 10 bases left in between. The CDR3 runs to 15 residues. CDR3 loop: CASSQESAGNYGYTF. The CDR3 region has the DNA TGCGCCAGCAGCCAAGAATCGGCGGGAAACTATGGCTACACCTTC.